These 21 T cell receptor beta chains share one sample of origin, sequenced in a study of cytomegalovirus exposure and HLA in healthy donors. The PCR made use of 60 Vbeta and 13 Jbeta primers. Assay: immunoSEQ multiplex PCR; the TCRdb copy retains only in-frame clones and omits some. This sample has about 75,000 clones, with 65% to 90% found just once. Sequencing used PBMCs. The origin of the receptors is an older man in good health and CMV-seropositive.

The chain is built from TRBV30 and TRBJ1-2; D unclear. Germline lookup yields CDR1 GTSNPN and CDR2 SVGIG (reference sequence). V was pared by 5 bases and J by 7 bases, with 17 bases between. The CDR3 loop spans 13 amino acids. CDR3 loop: CAWGFSPAAGYTF. CDR3 in DNA: TGTGCCTGGGGTTTCTCACCGGCGGCTGGCTACACCTTC.

The chain employs TRBV19 and TRBJ1-1, with 7 bases that match TRBD1. CDR1 and CDR2 from the germline V gene are LNHDA and SQIVND (reference sequence). The CDR3 spans 14 residues. V shed 7 bases and J 1 base; nucleotides not matched to a gene: 6. As DNA, the CDR3 is TGTGCCAGTAAAAGACAGGGAGGGAACACTGAAGCTTTCTTT. Protein: CASKRQGGNTEAFF.

This sequence joins TRBV7-3 and TRBJ2-1; a weak D match, TRBD2 (6 bases). Germline V gene lookup returns CDR1 SGHTA and CDR2 FQGTGA. Trimming left V 2 bases short and J 4 bases short, with 12 bases between. The CDR3 is 15 residues long. The CDR3 reads CASSLWDSPYNEQFF. The CDR3 nucleotides read TGTGCCAGCAGCTTATGGGACTCCCCGTACAATGAGCAGTTCTTC.

J is TRBJ2-5 and V is TRBV11-2; D not resolved. The V end was cut by 4 bases, the J end by 2 bases, with 2 bases between. CDR1 and CDR2 (germline): SGHAT, FQNNGV. The CDR3 is 11 amino acids. This CDR3 reads CASSSQETQYF. The CDR3 bases are TGTGCCAGCAGCTCGCAAGAGACCCAGTACTTC.

This clone was recorded a few times. The V call is TRBV19, the J call TRBJ2-3; 9 bases line up with TRBD2. J gave up 0 bases and V 8 bases, and 3 bases lay outside the gene matches. There are 14 residues in the CDR3. Germline loops: CDR1 LNHDA, CDR2 SQIVND (reference sequence). The CDR3 nucleotides read TGTGCCAGTGCTAGCGGGACTAGCACAGATACGCAGTATTTT. It specifies CASASGTSTDTQYF.

The V call is TRBV5-1, the J call TRBJ1-3; D is unclear. The V end lost 4 bases, the J end lost 4 bases, and 15 bases lay between the germline ends. This CDR3 is built from 15 residues. Germline assignment: CDR1 SGHRS and CDR2 YFSETQ. In DNA form, the CDR3 reads TGCGCCAGCAGCCGAGGACGGGGATCGGGAAACACCATATATTTT. It encodes CASSRGRGSGNTIYF.

This clone was detected once. J is TRBJ2-1 and V is TRBV10-3, with 9 nucleotides matching TRBD2. Germline V gives CDR1 ENHRY, CDR2 SYGVKD. CDR3 size: 13 residues. The V and J ends lost 6 bases and 7 bases, in that order; junction bases with no gene match: 4. The CDR3 here is CAIRGLAYNEQFF. The CDR3 coding sequence is TGTGCCATCAGGGGACTAGCTTATAATGAGCAGTTCTTC.

V is TRBV6-1 and J is TRBJ2-2; D is uncertain. Germline V gene lookup returns CDR1 MNHNS and CDR2 SASEGT. The CDR3 spans 15 residues. V lost 0 bases, J lost 0 bases, and 5 bases lay in between. The CDR3 region is CASSEAGTNTGELFF. CDR3 bases: TGTGCCAGCAGTGAAGCGGGCACGAACACCGGGGAGCTGTTTTTT.

In this sample, this clone turned up a few times. CDR3 in DNA: TGCAGCGTTGGTATAGGGGGCAACGATCAGCCCCAGCATTTT. Translating it yields CSVGIGGNDQPQHF. The chain links TRBV29-1 to TRBJ1-5; 7 bases map to TRBD1. Germline assignment: CDR1 SQVTM and CDR2 ANQGSEA. Trimming removed 4 bases from V and 5 bases from J; junction bases left unmatched: 8. The CDR3 contains 14 residues.

This clone was seen only a few times. The gene calls are TRBV5-1 and TRBJ2-5; the D gene is possibly TRBD2 (6 bases). The CDR3 sequence is 14 residues long. Between the trimmed V and J ends, which lost 1 base and 5 bases, there was a span of 12 bases. Germline CDR1 and CDR2: SGHRS and YFSETQ. Here the CDR3 reads CASSLSGLRETQYF. Written as DNA, the CDR3 is TGCGCCAGCAGCTTGAGCGGGCTGAGGGAGACCCAGTACTTC.

This sequence joins TRBV6-5 and TRBJ1-6; 7 nucleotides line up with TRBD1. The CDR3 extends over 13 amino acids. CDR1 and CDR2 (germline): MNHEY, SVGAGI. With 6 bases clipped from V and 9 bases from J, the junction kept 5 bases outside the gene matches. CDR3 in amino acids: CASRSQGSSPLHF. As DNA, the CDR3 is TGTGCCAGCAGATCACAGGGGAGTTCACCCCTCCACTTT.

The CDR3: CASSLTGSSNQPQHF. Written as DNA, the CDR3 is TGTGCCAGCAGCTTAACAGGCTCTAGCAATCAGCCCCAGCATTTT. V and J are TRBV7-2 and TRBJ1-5, with D maybe TRBD1 (5 bases). In germline, CDR1 is SGHTA, CDR2 FQGNSA. Deletions cut 2 bases from V and 0 bases from J, with 8 bases between. The CDR3 totals 15 residues.

V and J are TRBV15 and TRBJ1-2; 9 bases are shared with TRBD1. V shed 2 bases, J shed 3 bases, and the junction held 4 bases outside the gene matches. Germline lookup yields CDR1 LNHNV and CDR2 YYDKDF (reference sequence). This CDR3 has 15 residues. The CDR3 DNA reads as TGTGCCACCAGCAGACCACAGGGGGCAGACTATGGCTACACCTTC. Protein sequence: CATSRPQGADYGYTF.

This chain uses TRBV18 with TRBJ2-1, with D possibly being TRBD2 (5 bases). Trimming took 1 base from V and 10 from J, leaving 11 bases between them. The CDR3 has 13 residues. The V gene's germline CDR1 is KGHSH and CDR2 LQKENI. The DNA of the CDR3 is TGTGCCAGCTCACCACGGACTCTTGTGGAGCAGTTCTTC. Encoded protein: CASSPRTLVEQFF.

Only a few counts were recorded for this clone. The rearrangement joins TRBV5-1 to TRBJ1-4; D is unresolved. V lost 1 base to trimming and J lost 3 bases, with 7 bases between them. Germline lookup yields CDR1 SGHRS and CDR2 YFSETQ. The CDR3 totals 14 residues. CDR3 protein: CASSLNRPNEKLFF. The CDR3 DNA sequence: TGCGCCAGCAGCTTGAACAGACCTAATGAAAAACTGTTTTTT.

The chain has TRBV12-5 and TRBJ2-1, with 10 nucleotides matching TRBD2. Losses at the gene ends were 5 bases for V and 9 bases for J; bases not matched to a gene: 7. The CDR3 has 14 residues. The germline V gene has CDR1 LGHNT and CDR2 FRNRAP. The CDR3 loop is CASGHLAGAGEQFF. The DNA for the CDR3 is TGTGCTAGTGGTCATCTAGCGGGGGCGGGTGAGCAGTTCTTC.

The rearrangement joins TRBV5-1 to TRBJ2-5; TRBD1 might be the D (5 bases). Germline V CDR1 and CDR2: SGHRS, YFSETQ. This CDR3 spans 17 amino acids. V was pared by 1 base and J by 1 base, with 17 bases between. The CDR3 nucleotides read TGCGCCAGCAGCTTGTCAGGCGTAGGGGCAACCCAAGAGACCCAGTACTTC. It codes for CASSLSGVGATQETQYF.

The genes are TRBV18 and TRBJ2-1; possibly TRBD1 for D (8 bases). The germline CDR1 and CDR2 sequences are KGHSH and LQKENI. V was cut by 0 bases and J by 8 bases, with 14 bases left in between. The CDR3 has 15 amino acids. CDR3 in DNA: TGTGCCAGCTCACCACCGCACAGGGGGAGGGATGAGCAGTTCTTC. This sequence encodes CASSPPHRGRDEQFF.

This chain joins TRBV9 and TRBJ1-1; D unclear. CDR1 and CDR2 from the germline V gene are SGDLS and YYNGEE. The CDR3 is 14 residues long. Trimming shortened V by 4 bases and J by 5 bases, and 15 bases separated the two germline ends. The CDR3 DNA reads as TGTGCCAGCAGCCCCCCCGGTGTTCGGACTGAAGCTTTCTTT. It specifies CASSPPGVRTEAFF.

The V and J genes are TRBV10-2 and TRBJ2-2; weak D call: TRBD1 (5 bases). From germline, CDR1 is WSHSY and CDR2 SAAADI. Trimming removed 6 bases from V and 1 base from J, with 9 bases in between. The CDR3 extends over 14 amino acids. CDR3 bases: TGCGCCAGCAGGATAACAGGGAACACCGGGGAGCTGTTTTTT. As protein: CASRITGNTGELFF.

The V call is TRBV30, the J call TRBJ1-5, with 10 bases matching TRBD1. The CDR3 totals 14 residues. With V trimmed by 0 bases and J by 5 bases, 1 base remained unmatched. Germline V CDR1 and CDR2: GTSNPN, SVGIG (reference sequence). The CDR3, as DNA: TGTGCCTGGAGTGTAGGGACAGGGGATCAGCCCCAGCATTTT. Protein product: CAWSVGTGDQPQHF. Based on the CDR3 plus reference TRBV30 and TRBJ1-5, the full variable domain is SQTIHQWPATLVQPVGSPLSLECTVEGTSNPNLYWYRQAAGRGLQLLFYSVGIGQISSEVPQNLSASRPQDRQFILSSKKLLLSDSGFYLCAWSVGTGDQPQHFGDGTRLSIL.